The clone carrying this T cell receptor beta chain has more than one count but fewer than ten. Its antigen is still unknown. The CDR3 consists of 11 residues. The V and J ends lost 8 bases and 1 base respectively, with 7 bases between them. The germline gives CDR1 SQVTM, CDR2 ANQGSEA. In making TCR cDNA, 5'RACE template switching added a universal primer site and UMIs to it. MiXCR was run by TCRdb on the 5' RACE reads, yielding one entry per CDR3 protein. The repertoire holds hundreds of thousands of distinct CDR3 sequences, approximately 18% seen once, with over 15% in the top ten. The data belong to a study of T cells after yellow fever vaccination. Study results and caveats: The booster saw the reappearance of most primary-vaccination clones (about 95% CD4, almost 90% CD8). High-abundance clonotypes from the bulk population could contaminate FACS-sorted repertoires.

The TCR was taken from a man in his late teens or twenties who received the YFV17D yellow fever vaccine. This specimen was PBMCs, taken before the yellow fever booster vaccination. The chain has TRBV29-1 and TRBJ2-3; D is undetermined. The CDR3 coding sequence is TGCAGCATCAGAGGCACAGATACGCAGTATTTT. It codes for CSIRGTDTQYF.